A selection of T cell receptor beta chains follows, all from one sample in a study of PD-1 blockade in mismatch repair-deficient tumors. Assay used: immunoSEQ multiplex PCR; TCRdb lists only in-frame clones, some missing. The table lists about 110,000 clones, around three quarters of them singletons. The sample was peripheral blood, taken just over 59 weeks after starting pembrolizumab. The origin of the receptors is an adult with mismatch repair-deficient cancer. The CDR3 runs from the conserved cysteine through the conserved F or W. The order of the fields is V gene, J gene, D gene, CDR3 length, clone size, CDR3 DNA, CDR3 protein. D genes are given only for firm matches. Size values are once, few and many counts, or a class for expanded clones, and some rows have none.

TRBV9	TRBJ1-3	NA	16	once	TGTGCCAGCAGCGCCCGACAGATCGGCTCTGGAAACACCATATATTTT	CASSARQIGSGNTIYF
TRBV25-1	TRBJ2-3	NA	13	NA	TGTGCCAGCAGTGAACCGTACACAGATACGCAGTATTTT	CASSEPYTDTQYF
TRBV7-2	TRBJ1-1	NA	14	NA	TGTGCCAGCAGCTCCTGGACGGAAAACACTGAAGCTTTCTTT	CASSSWTENTEAFF
TRBV11-2	TRBJ2-1	TRBD2	14	NA	TGTGCCAGCAGCTTAGGTGATAGCGGGGTAGGGGAGTTCTTC	CASSLGDSGVGEFF
TRBV5-1	TRBJ1-2	NA	11	NA	TGCGCCAGCGCAGACGGTTTTTCCTACACCTTC	CASADGFSYTF
TRBV7-9	TRBJ2-7	TRBD1	15	NA	TGTGCCAGCAGCTTAAATGGGGGACAGTTATACGAGCAGTACTTC	CASSLNGGQLYEQYF
TRBV19	TRBJ1-2	NA	10	many	TGTGCCGTCCGGGACTATGGCTACACCTTC	CAVRDYGYTF
TRBV5-1	TRBJ2-5	TRBD1	15	NA	TGCGCCAGCAGCTTGAGGGACAGGGTACACGAGACCCAGTACTTC	CASSLRDRVHETQYF
TRBV5-1	TRBJ2-3	TRBD2	16	NA	TGCGCCAGCAGCTTGGGGGCTAGCGGGACGGAAGATACGCAGTATTTT	CASSLGASGTEDTQYF
TRBV27	TRBJ1-2	TRBD1	13	NA	TGTGCCAGCAGAACAGGGGCTAAATATGGCTACACCTTC	CASRTGAKYGYTF
TRBV4-1	TRBJ2-1	TRBD2	17	once	TGCGCCAGCAGCCCCGGTCTAGCGGGAGTCCGAGGGCATGAGCAGTTCTTC	CASSPGLAGVRGHEQFF
TRBV5-1	TRBJ2-7	TRBD2	15	NA	TGCGCCAGCAGCAAAAGCACTAGCGGGAGCTACGAGCAGTACTTC	CASSKSTSGSYEQYF
TRBV4-2	TRBJ2-1	TRBD1	19	NA	TGTGCCAGCAGCCTAACCGGGACAGCATCTCTGAGCTCCTACAATGAGCAGTTCTTC	CASSLTGTASLSSYNEQFF
TRBV6-1	TRBJ1-2	TRBD1	14	NA	TGTGCCAGCAGTGAAGCGCAGGGGGTCTATGGCTACACCTTC	CASSEAQGVYGYTF
TRBV4-2	TRBJ2-1	TRBD2	15	once	TGTGCCAGCAGCCAAATCAGCGGGAGTGAACATGAGCAGTTCTTC	CASSQISGSEHEQFF
TRBV29-1	TRBJ1-2	NA	14	NA	TGCAGCGTTTGGGAGGGGGGCGACTTCTATGGCTACACCTTC	CSVWEGGDFYGYTF
TRBV7-7	TRBJ2-5	TRBD1	15	NA	TGTGCACCTAGTGGGACAGGGATGTACCAAGAGACCCAGTACTTC	CAPSGTGMYQETQYF
TRBV5-4	TRBJ2-5	TRBD1	14	NA	TGTGCCAGCAGCCCCGACAGGGGGCGGGAGACCCAGTACTTC	CASSPDRGRETQYF
TRBV19	TRBJ2-3	TRBD2	16	NA	TGTGCCAGTAGTGTAGGGACTAGCGGGAGCACAGATACGCAGTATTTT	CASSVGTSGSTDTQYF
TRBV7-2	TRBJ2-3	NA	13	NA	TGTGCCAGCAGCTCAACCAGGGCAGATACGCAGTATTTT	CASSSTRADTQYF
TRBV2	TRBJ2-7	NA	16	once	TGTGCCAGCAGTGAAATATCCGCGGCCAACTCCTACGAGCAGTACTTC	CASSEISAANSYEQYF
TRBV29-1	TRBJ1-2	NA	14	NA	TGCAGCGTTGAAGATTCTCGGGGGTATCATGGCTACACCTTC	CSVEDSRGYHGYTF
TRBV4-1	TRBJ1-2	NA	14	once	TGCGCCAGCAGCCTAAAAGGGAGGGATTATGGCTACACCTTC	CASSLKGRDYGYTF
TRBV2	TRBJ1-6	TRBD1	15	NA	TGTGCCAGCAACGGGGACAGGGGCATTAATTCACCCCTCCACTTT	CASNGDRGINSPLHF
TRBV11-2	TRBJ2-1	NA	14	NA	TGTGCCAGCAGCTTGGGTAGCCCTCTTAATGAGCAGTTCTTC	CASSLGSPLNEQFF
TRBV9	TRBJ2-5	TRBD1	14	NA	TGTGCCAGCAGCCCTCAGGGGGCGCGGGAGACCCAGTACTTC	CASSPQGARETQYF
TRBV7-9	TRBJ1-5	TRBD1	14	NA	TGTGCCAGCAGTAGACAGGGTTCCAATCAGCCCCAGCATTTT	CASSRQGSNQPQHF
TRBV29-1	TRBJ2-7	NA	12	NA	TGCAGCGTGGGGCAGGGGGGTCACGAGCAGTACTTC	CSVGQGGHEQYF
TRBV6-1	TRBJ1-2	NA	13	once	TGTGCCAGCAGAAGGAGCGGTAACTATGGCTACACCTTC	CASRRSGNYGYTF
TRBV9	TRBJ2-3	NA	15	NA	TGTGCCAGCAGCGTAAGGGGGCGGGACACAGATACGCAGTATTTT	CASSVRGRDTDTQYF
TRBV27	TRBJ2-1	NA	16	NA	TGTGCCAGCACCACAAACAGGCGTAGCTCCTACAATGAGCAGTTCTTC	CASTTNRRSSYNEQFF
TRBV9	TRBJ2-7	TRBD1	15	NA	TGTGCCAGCAGCGGTCCCGGGACAGGGAAGCACGAGCAGTACTTC	CASSGPGTGKHEQYF
TRBV27	TRBJ2-7	NA	14	NA	TGTGCCAGCAGTGTCCGGGCCCCTCTCTACGAGCAGTACTTC	CASSVRAPLYEQYF
TRBV19	TRBJ1-5	TRBD1	16	NA	TGTGCCAGTAGTATAGATACAGGGGTGGGCAATCAGCCCCAGCATTTT	CASSIDTGVGNQPQHF
TRBV6-1	TRBJ2-1	NA	16	NA	TGTGCCAGCAGTGAACAAGGGGGGCGGTTCTACAATGAGCAGTTCTTC	CASSEQGGRFYNEQFF
TRBV19	TRBJ1-1	NA	11	NA	TGTGCCAGTGTTGCGAACACTGAAGCTTTCTTT	CASVANTEAFF
TRBV28	TRBJ2-7	NA	15	NA	TGTGCCAGCAGTTTAGGGGGAGCCCGGGGCTACGAGCAGTACTTC	CASSLGGARGYEQYF
TRBV30	TRBJ2-7	TRBD1	18	NA	TGTGCCTGGAGTGTACAGGGGGCTCTAGCGGATTATGATTACGAGCAGTACTTC	CAWSVQGALADYDYEQYF
TRBV27	TRBJ2-7	NA	15	NA	TGTGCCAGCAGTTCCGGGACTCGGAGCTCCTACGAGCAGTACTTC	CASSSGTRSSYEQYF
TRBV7-9	TRBJ2-3	TRBD2	17	NA	TGTGCCAGCAGCCCCCGGACTAGCGGGAGGGGCACAGATACGCAGTATTTT	CASSPRTSGRGTDTQYF
TRBV4-1	TRBJ1-5	NA	15	NA	TGCGCCAGCAGCCAAGATGACCTTAGCAATCAGCCCCAGCATTTT	CASSQDDLSNQPQHF
TRBV7-9	TRBJ1-5	TRBD1	14	few	TGTGCCAGCAGCCAATCGACAGGGGACCAGCCCCAGCATTTT	CASSQSTGDQPQHF
TRBV11-2	TRBJ2-2	TRBD1	16	NA	TGTGCCAGCAGCCCTAATCGACAGGGGAGCACCGGGGAGCTGTTTTTT	CASSPNRQGSTGELFF
TRBV6-5	TRBJ2-1	NA	13	NA	TGTGCCAGCAGTTATTCCCCTTACAATGAGCAGTTCTTC	CASSYSPYNEQFF
TRBV13	TRBJ1-1	NA	15	NA	TGTGCCAGCAGCAGGGGACTTTCCGGGAACACTGAAGCTTTCTTT	CASSRGLSGNTEAFF
TRBV5-8	TRBJ1-2	TRBD1	16	NA	TGTGCCAGCAGCCGACCTTCCGGGACAGGGGTTTTTGGCTACACCTTC	CASSRPSGTGVFGYTF
TRBV2	TRBJ2-1	NA	14	NA	TGTGCCAGCAGCTTGAAACAGTCCTACAATGAGCAGTTCTTC	CASSLKQSYNEQFF
TRBV5-5	TRBJ1-5	TRBD1	17	NA	TGTGCCAGCAGCTTGGGAGGGTTCACAGGGGGCAATCAGCCCCAGCATTTT	CASSLGGFTGGNQPQHF
TRBV19	TRBJ2-5	NA	13	NA	TGTGCCAGTAGTATTGGAGCGAAGGAGACCCAGTACTTC	CASSIGAKETQYF
TRBV7-8	TRBJ2-1	NA	14	NA	TGTGCCAGCAGCCCGCGGGACGCCCCGACTGAGCAGTTCTTC	CASSPRDAPTEQFF
TRBV28	TRBJ1-1	NA	16	few	TGTGCCTACTCGGGGCTGGGGACGACCTCGAGGACTGAAGCTTTCTTT	CAYSGLGTTSRTEAFF
TRBV5-8	TRBJ2-3	TRBD2	19	once	TGTGCCAGCAGCTTGGGTTCGGGACTAGCGGGAGGGGCCACAGATACGCAGTATTTT	CASSLGSGLAGGATDTQYF
TRBV6-5	TRBJ1-3	NA	15	NA	TGTGCCAGCAGGCGACAGGATTATCCTGGAAACACCATATATTTT	CASRRQDYPGNTIYF